This record looks at one T cell receptor beta chain sequence and its context. What it binds is not known. The data stem from a study of cytomegalovirus exposure and HLA in healthy donors. Points from the study as a whole: Earlier analysis looked at TCR beta V segments, and most were productive about 90% or about 30% of the time. TCR association rates varied by HLA locus in a later analysis, with DRB1 highest and HLA-C lowest. After further analysis at a later stage, 15,000 to 20,000 TCR beta sequences were associated with HLA alleles at 0.05 false discovery rate.

PCR involved 60 Vbeta and 13 Jbeta primers. The data were produced by immunoSEQ multiplex PCR, yet TCRdb's version contains in-frame clones alone and is incomplete. The sample has about 160,000 clones, about 80% seen once. The germline CDR1 and CDR2 sequences are MGHRA and YSYEKL. V lost 0 bases and J lost 1; bases outside the gene matches: 2. The CDR3 contains 15 residues. The genes are TRBV4-1 and TRBJ2-7, with TRBD1 matching over 8 bases. The sequencing sample was made of PBMCs. The origin of this receptor is a man in his late teens or twenties in good health and CMV-seropositive. This CDR3 is CASSQEDRVSYEQYF. CDR3 sequence (DNA): TGCGCCAGCAGCCAAGAGGACAGGGTATCCTACGAGCAGTACTTC.